Following are 10 T cell receptor beta chains from one sample sequenced in a study of shared clonotypes between healthy human individuals. Some clones are missing from TCRdb's copy, which holds only in-frame ones; the method was immunoSEQ multiplex PCR. The sample lists about 2.5 million clones, 80% to 95% occurring once. The material sequenced was naive CD4+ T cells from PBMCs. Subset indicated: CD45RA+ positively selected. The receptors were sampled from a man aged 18-30 years in good health. Some clones in this sample may be carry-over from other donors' samples.

The chain uses TRBV5-1 and TRBJ1-1, with D possibly being TRBD1 (5 bases). CDR1 and CDR2 from the germline V gene are SGHRS and YFSETQ. The CDR3 is 15 residues long. V lost 5 bases and J lost 5, with 19 bases in between. For the CDR3, the DNA is TGCGCCAGCAGACGGACGACGGGGGTAGGAACTGAAGCTTTCTTT. Amino acid sequence: CASRRTTGVGTEAFF.

The chain combines TRBV28 with TRBJ1-3; the D is unclear. Trimming took off 2 bases at V and 0 bases at J, with 8 bases between the two ends. This CDR3 contains 15 residues. Germline-derived CDR1 and CDR2 are MDHEN and SYDVKM. The CDR3 here is CASSLPHGSGNTIYF. CDR3 DNA: TGTGCCAGCAGTTTACCCCATGGCTCTGGAAACACCATATATTTT. The complete variable domain, with remaining parts taken from reference TRBV28 and TRBJ1-3, reads DVKVTQSSRYLVKRTGEKVFLECVQDMDHENMFWYRQDPGLGLRLIYFSYDVKMKEKGDIPEGYSVSREKKERFSLILESASTNQTSMYLCASSLPHGSGNTIYFGEGSWLTVV.

The V gene is TRBV10-1, the J gene TRBJ2-7; TRBD2 might be the D (5 bases). V dropped 4 bases and J dropped 0 bases, with 13 bases sitting between them. The germline V gene has CDR1 WNHNN and CDR2 SYGVQD (reference sequence). The CDR3 runs 15 residues. CDR3 sequence (DNA): TGCGCCAGCAGTGCCGAGGAGGCCGGCTCCTACGAGCAGTACTTC. Amino acids: CASSAEEAGSYEQYF.

This chain uses TRBV28 with TRBJ2-5, with D unclear. In germline, CDR1 is MDHEN, CDR2 SYDVKM. Trimming stripped 3 bases from V and 5 bases from J, with 13 bases between. The CDR3 spans 14 residues. The CDR3 loop is CASSFSRKQETQYF. CDR3 bases: TGTGCCAGCAGTTTTAGCAGGAAACAGGAGACCCAGTACTTC.

Worth noting for this clone: Other nucleotide sequences in the sample specify the same CDR3. V gene TRBV5-1 combines with J gene TRBJ2-3; 12 nucleotides agree with TRBD2. With 4 bases clipped from V and 4 bases from J, the junction kept 7 bases outside the gene matches. This CDR3 has 16 amino acids. CDR1 is SGHRS, CDR2 YFSETQ, per germline. CDR3 nucleotide sequence: TGCGCCAGCAGCCCGGGCCTAGCGGGAGGGCCAGATACGCAGTATTTT. Encoded protein: CASSPGLAGGPDTQYF.

This chain joins TRBV29-1 and TRBJ2-1; D unclear. Germline V lookup: CDR1 SQVTM, CDR2 ANQGSEA. The CDR3 extends over 14 amino acids. Trimming shortened V by 1 base and J by 0 bases, and 7 bases separated the two germline ends. CDR3 sequence reads: CSVEGKSSYNEQFF. CDR3 DNA sequence: TGCAGCGTTGAAGGGAAGAGCTCCTACAATGAGCAGTTCTTC.

This chain connects TRBV27 to TRBJ2-1, with TRBD2 matching 8 bases. The junction had 5 bases not matched to a gene; V was cut back by 1 base and J by 0 bases. CDR3 size: 17 residues. Germline lookup yields CDR1 MNHEY and CDR2 SMNVEV (reference sequence). CDR3 DNA sequence: TGTGCCAGCAGTTTATATACGGGAGGGAGCTCCTACAATGAGCAGTTCTTC. Translating gives CASSLYTGGSSYNEQFF.

The rearrangement joins TRBV28 to TRBJ2-7; 11 bases are a match to TRBD1. The CDR3 totals 14 residues. V shed 7 bases and J 3 bases; nucleotides not matched to a gene: 5. Germline CDR1 is MDHEN and CDR2 is SYDVKM. CDR3 in DNA: TGTGCCAGCACCACCGGGACAGGGGGCTACGAGCAGTACTTC. It is translated as CASTTGTGGYEQYF.

The chain uses TRBV4-1 and TRBJ2-1; 7 nucleotides agree with TRBD1. Per the germline V gene, CDR1 is MGHRA and CDR2 is YSYEKL. This CDR3 has 15 amino acids. After removal of 4 bases from V and 1 base from J, the junction contained 4 bases not matched to a gene. In DNA form, the CDR3 reads TGCGCCAGCAGCCCCCCAGGGGGTTCCTACAATGAGCAGTTCTTC. Translation: CASSPPGGSYNEQFF.

The gene calls are TRBV18 and TRBJ1-4; D unresolved. Germline assignment: CDR1 KGHSH and CDR2 LQKENI. Trimming stripped 4 bases from V and 7 bases from J, with 16 bases between. This CDR3 contains 15 residues. CDR3: CASSQPGRAGEKLFF. The CDR3, as DNA: TGTGCCAGCTCACAACCCGGACGGGCGGGTGAAAAACTGTTTTTT. Full variable domain (outside the CDR3, taken from reference TRBV18 and TRBJ1-4): NAGVMQNPRHLVRRRGQEARLRCSPMKGHSHVYWYRQLPEEGLKFMVYLQKENIIDESGMPKERFSAEFPKEGPSILRIQQVVRGDSAAYFCASSQPGRAGEKLFFGSGTQLSVL.